Listed here are 7 T cell receptor beta chains from one sample, sequenced in a study of CD8 T cells in Susac syndrome. Reverse transcription of about 0.45 to 1 ug RNA was performed with random hexamers. TCRdb re-called the immunoSEQ multiplex PCR reads through MiXCR, storing one row per CDR3 protein. The sample carries some 250,000 distinct CDR3 sequences, about 96% recorded once. The sample consisted of CD4+ T cells from PBMCs. The receptors derive from a human donor with Susac syndrome.

V gene TRBV9 combines with J gene TRBJ2-2; the match to TRBD2 covers 10 bases. The CDR3 has 16 amino acids. Trimming at V came to 0 bases and at J to 7 bases, leaving 6 bases not matched to a gene. Per germline, CDR1 SGDLS and CDR2 YYNGEE. CDR3 amino acids: CASSVGSGRIDGELFF. CDR3 sequence (DNA): TGTGCCAGCAGCGTAGGTAGCGGGAGGATAGACGGGGAGCTGTTTTTT.

CDR3 in DNA: TGCGCCAGCAGCCTGGAACTACCCGGGGCCAACGTCCTGACTTTC. Translated: CASSLELPGANVLTF. V is TRBV4-1 and J is TRBJ2-6; D remains ambiguous. CDR1 MGHRA and CDR2 YSYEKL come from the germline V gene. V lost 4 bases and J 4 bases, leaving 11 bases between the germline ends. This CDR3 region has 15 residues.

The chain has TRBV7-9 and TRBJ1-1; D not certain. The V end lost 6 bases, the J end lost 0 bases, and 11 bases lay between the germline ends. The CDR3 runs to 14 residues. The V gene's germline CDR1 is SEHNR and CDR2 FQNEAQ (reference sequence). CDR3 nucleotide sequence: TGTGCCAGCAGTTATAGCGGGGTGAACACTGAAGCTTTCTTT. This codes for CASSYSGVNTEAFF. Filled out from reference TRBV7-9 and TRBJ1-1, the complete variable domain reads DTGVSQNPRHKITKRGQNVTFRCDPISEHNRLYWYRQTLGQGPEFLTYFQNEAQLEKSRLLSDRFSAERPKGSFSTLEIQRTEQGDSAMYLCASSYSGVNTEAFFGQGTRLTVV.

The V gene is TRBV14, the J gene TRBJ2-4; D unclear. V gave up 4 bases and J gave up 0 bases, with 16 bases separating them. The CDR3 is made up of 17 amino acids. The germline V gene encodes CDR1 SGHDN and CDR2 FVKESK. The CDR3 coding sequence is TGTGCCAGCAGCCTCTTAGGTCGCTTCGTAGCCAAAAACATTCAGTACTTC. This encodes CASSLLGRFVAKNIQYF.

The rearrangement joins TRBV14 to TRBJ2-7; D could derive from TRBD1 or TRBD2 (6 bases each). Germline CDR1 SGHDN, CDR2 FVKESK. V was cut by 4 bases and J by 7 bases, with 14 bases left in between. The CDR3 sequence is 13 residues long. The CDR3 protein is CASSPIGGGEQYF. The DNA for the CDR3 is TGTGCCAGCAGCCCAATCGGGGGCGGGGAGCAGTACTTC.

The V call is TRBV20-1, the J call TRBJ1-1; D is ambiguous. The CDR3 runs 9 residues. Germline-derived CDR1 and CDR2 are DFQATT and SNEGSKA (reference sequence). Trimming cost V 1 base and J 10 bases, with 4 bases left between them. CDR3 nucleotide sequence: TGCAGTGCTAGAGTAGCAGCTTTCTTT. Its translation: CSARVAAFF.

V is TRBV19 and J is TRBJ1-1, with a tentative D call TRBD1 (5 bases). The CDR3 covers 10 residues. Germline V gives CDR1 LNHDA, CDR2 SQIVND (reference sequence). V lost 6 bases, J lost 11 bases, and 10 bases lay in between. The CDR3 DNA reads as TGTGCCAGTAGGGGGGTTGGTGCTTTCTTT. Its protein product is CASRGVGAFF.